The rows below give T cell receptor beta chains drawn from one sample of a study of cytomegalovirus exposure and HLA in healthy donors. Sequenced by immunoSEQ multiplex PCR; TCRdb stores in-frame clones only, minus some. The table lists fewer than 150,000 clones, about 64% of them singletons. Material: PBMCs. Receptors originate from a man between 18 and 35 years old in good health and CMV-seropositive. The CDR3 runs from the conserved cysteine through the conserved F or W. A D gene is named only where the DNA matches it firmly. For some rows the clone size is stated as once, few or many, or as a class when expanded; others skip it.

>.|once|16|TRBV7-6|TRBJ2-3
TGTGCCAGCAGCCAGGGGATCCCCAGGAGCACAGATACGCAGTATTTT
CASSQGIPRSTDTQYF
>TRBD1|.|14|TRBV2|TRBJ2-7
TGTGCCAGCAGTGCTCGGACAGGAGGCCGCGAGCAGTACTTC
CASSARTGGREQYF
>.|.|15|TRBV4-2|TRBJ2-7
TGTGCCAGCAGACAGGGCCGGGACGGGGCCTACGAGCAGTACTTC
CASRQGRDGAYEQYF
>TRBD2|few|15|TRBV11-1|TRBJ2-3
TGTGCCAGCAGCTTAGCCGGGACTATCACAGATACGCAGTATTTT
CASSLAGTITDTQYF
>.|.|15|TRBV27|TRBJ2-7
TGTGCCAGCAGTTCACTAGGGACTCAAATCTACGAGCAGTACTTC
CASSSLGTQIYEQYF
>TRBD1|few|17|TRBV2|TRBJ1-6
TGTGCCAGCAGTGAACGCCGTAGGGACAGGGGGCGTTCACCCCTCCACTTT
CASSERRRDRGRSPLHF
>.|.|14|TRBV7-2|TRBJ2-7
TGTGCCAGCAGCCGATCATTGAGCTCCTACGAGCAGTACTTC
CASSRSLSSYEQYF
>.|.|16|TRBV28|TRBJ2-7
TGTGCCAGCACCCCATCCATGGCGGGAAGGTCGTACGAGCAGTACTTC
CASTPSMAGRSYEQYF
>TRBD1|.|15|TRBV29-1|TRBJ2-5
TGCAGCGTTGACGGGGACAGGGCATACCAAGAGACCCAGTACTTC
CSVDGDRAYQETQYF
>TRBD1|.|17|TRBV5-5|TRBJ2-3
TGTGCCAGCAGCTTGCGGCAGGGACAGGGCAGCACAGATACGCAGTATTTT
CASSLRQGQGSTDTQYF
>.|.|16|TRBV5-4|TRBJ1-6
TGTGCCAGCAGCTCCGCCGCGAGCTCCTATAATTCACCCCTCCACTTT
CASSSAASSYNSPLHF
>.|.|14|TRBV6-4|TRBJ1-2
TGTGCCAGCAGTGACTCCGACAGGAACTATGGCTACACCTTC
CASSDSDRNYGYTF
>.|few|13|TRBV10-3|TRBJ1-2
TGTGCCATCAGTGACCCACAGGGCTATGGCTACACCTTC
CAISDPQGYGYTF
>.|few|14|TRBV6-6|TRBJ1-3
TGTGCCAGCAGTCTCTCAGGGACAGGAAACACCATATATTTT
CASSLSGTGNTIYF
>TRBD1|once|14|TRBV30|TRBJ1-1
TGTGCCTGGAGTCGGGACAGTCTGAACACTGAAGCTTTCTTT
CAWSRDSLNTEAFF
>TRBD2|.|16|TRBV5-1|TRBJ2-1
TGCGCCAGCAGCACACTAGCGGGGGGGGCCGGGGATGAGCAGTTCTTC
CASSTLAGGAGDEQFF
>.|.|15|TRBV5-1|TRBJ2-3
TGCGCCAGCAGCGGGTTGGGCGGGGCCACAGATACGCAGTATTTT
CASSGLGGATDTQYF
>.|.|14|TRBV2|TRBJ2-3
TGTGCCAGCAGTGAAGGAGCTTACCCAGATACGCAGTATTTT
CASSEGAYPDTQYF
>.|once|14|TRBV9|TRBJ2-1
TGTGCCAGCAGCGCGGGAAGCTCCTACAATGAGCAGTTCTTC
CASSAGSSYNEQFF
>TRBD1|once|15|TRBV5-1|TRBJ1-3
TGCGCCAGCAGCCCAGGGGGCAGGTTAGGAAACACCATATATTTT
CASSPGGRLGNTIYF
>TRBD2|once|17|TRBV13|TRBJ2-3
TGTGCCAGCAGCTTGCATACTAGCGGGGGGAGCACAGATACGCAGTATTTT
CASSLHTSGGSTDTQYF
>TRBD1|.|14|TRBV2|TRBJ1-1
TGTGCCAGCAGGGCGACAGGGGAGAACACTGAAGCTTTCTTT
CASRATGENTEAFF
>.|few|15|TRBV5-1|TRBJ1-1
TGCGCCAGCAGTCAGGGTTTGTCTATGAACACTGAAGCTTTCTTT
CASSQGLSMNTEAFF
>.|.|14|TRBV6-1|TRBJ2-5
TGTGCCAGCGCCTGGGCAGGCCCGTGGGAGACCCAGTACTTC
CASAWAGPWETQYF
>TRBD1|once|15|TRBV6-1|TRBJ2-4
TGTGCCAGCCAAAACCCGGGACAGGGGTTAAACATTCAGTACTTC
CASQNPGQGLNIQYF
>.|few|18|TRBV12-2|TRBJ2-7
TGTGCAAGTCGCTCGCCTACCGGGACAGCTCTACGCTACTACGAGCAGTACTTC
CASRSPTGTALRYYEQYF
>TRBD1|.|16|TRBV4-1|TRBJ1-4
TGCGCCAGCAGCCAAGCCCAGGGGGCCATTAATGAAAAACTGTTTTTT
CASSQAQGAINEKLFF
>.|few|16|TRBV5-1|TRBJ2-1
TGCGCCAGCAGCTTGTCTAGAGGAAACTCCTACAATGAGCAGTTCTTC
CASSLSRGNSYNEQFF
>.|.|16|TRBV11-2|TRBJ1-6
TGTGCCAGCAGCTTAGATCCGGACAGCTTGGTTTCACCCCTCCACTTT
CASSLDPDSLVSPLHF
>TRBD1|.|15|TRBV6-6|TRBJ2-5
TGTGCCAGCACCTCCGGGGACAGAGATTCGGGGACCCAGTACTTC
CASTSGDRDSGTQYF
>.|few|13|TRBV6-5|TRBJ2-5
TGTGCCAGCAGTTGGAGTGAGCAAGAGACCCAGTACTTC
CASSWSEQETQYF
>TRBD2|.|17|TRBV5-6|TRBJ2-1
TGTGCCAGCAGCTCACAGCGGGGGAACATCCCCTACAATGAGCAGTTCTTC
CASSSQRGNIPYNEQFF
>.|.|13|TRBV5-1|TRBJ2-3
TGCGCCAGCAGCTTGGGGGGAGCAGATACGCAGTATTTT
CASSLGGADTQYF
>.|few|13|TRBV5-6|TRBJ1-2
TGTGCCAGCAGCTTGGGACACTTCTATGGCTACACCTTC
CASSLGHFYGYTF
>.|once|13|TRBV9|TRBJ1-1
TGTGCCACCTCGAAGGGGGGGGACACTGAAGCTTTCTTT
CATSKGGDTEAFF
>.|.|14|TRBV7-9|TRBJ2-3
TGTGCCAGCAGCTGGCGGACTAACACAGATACGCAGTATTTT
CASSWRTNTDTQYF
>.|once|16|TRBV4-1|TRBJ1-6
TGCGCCAGCAGCCAAGAACGGACAAGGGGCAGGACACCCCTCCACTTT
CASSQERTRGRTPLHF
>.|few|17|TRBV7-9|TRBJ1-2
TGTGCCAGCAGCACCTCCCCCGGGAGAGGGGGGGCTGGTGGCTACACCTTC
CASSTSPGRGGAGGYTF
>.|.|13|TRBV9|TRBJ2-5
TGTGCCAGCAGCGTAGACATCCTGGAGACCCAGTACTTC
CASSVDILETQYF
>TRBD1|.|16|TRBV5-1|TRBJ2-3
TGCGCCAGCAGCTTGCGCGCACAGGGGAAGGGAGATACGCAGTATTTT
CASSLRAQGKGDTQYF
>.|once|13|TRBV2|TRBJ2-5
TGTGCCAGCAGTGAGAGTAGATTCGGGACCCAGTACTTC
CASSESRFGTQYF
>.|few|17|TRBV4-2|TRBJ2-6
TGTGCCAGCAGCCAAGATGGGCCAGCAACTGGGGCCAACGTCCTGACTTTC
CASSQDGPATGANVLTF
>.|.|14|TRBV14|TRBJ1-6
TGTGCCAGCAGCCAAGAATATAGCAATTCACCCCTCCACTTT
CASSQEYSNSPLHF
>TRBD1|few|14|TRBV27|TRBJ2-3
TGTGCCAGCCTACAGGGGGCTGGGGCAGATACGCAGTATTTT
CASLQGAGADTQYF
>.|.|14|TRBV25-1|TRBJ2-1
TGTGCCAGCAGTGACAGGGAACCCTACAATGAGCAGTTCTTC
CASSDREPYNEQFF
>.|once|14|TRBV6-5|TRBJ2-7
TGTGCCAGCAGTTACTCTAATTTGCCCTACGAGCAGTACTTC
CASSYSNLPYEQYF
>TRBD1|.|15|TRBV28|TRBJ1-1
TGTGCCAGCAGTCTGTCGGGACAGATGAACACTGAAGCTTTCTTT
CASSLSGQMNTEAFF
>.|.|13|TRBV15|TRBJ1-4
TGTGCCACCAGCAGCGGGATCGGTGAAAAACTGTTTTTT
CATSSGIGEKLFF
>TRBD1|.|14|TRBV7-6|TRBJ1-2
TGTGCCAGCAGCTTAACGACAGGGGGGTATGGCTACACCTTC
CASSLTTGGYGYTF
>.|few|12|TRBV13|TRBJ1-1
TGTGCCAGCATCCCACAGGGTCTTAAAGCTTTCTTT
CASIPQGLKAFF
>.|few|14|TRBV5-4|TRBJ2-4
TGTGCCAGCAGCTCGGACTCCAGGCACCCCATTCAGTACTTC
CASSSDSRHPIQYF
>.|once|15|TRBV7-6|TRBJ2-2
TGTGCCAGCAGCGGCGGGACTCAGAACACCGGGGAGCTGTTTTTT
CASSGGTQNTGELFF
>TRBD1|.|16|TRBV5-5|TRBJ1-1
TGTGCCAGCAGCTTAATCACGGGACAGCCGAACACTGAAGCTTTCTTT
CASSLITGQPNTEAFF
>TRBD1|medium-sized|15|TRBV6-5|TRBJ1-2
TGTGCCAGCAATAAGGAACTAGGGACAGCATATGGCTACACCTTC
CASNKELGTAYGYTF